The 28 T cell receptor beta chains listed next were all sequenced from one sample in a study of cytomegalovirus exposure and HLA in healthy donors. With 60 Vbeta and 13 Jbeta primers, the PCR was carried out. Here immunoSEQ multiplex PCR was the method, and the copy in TCRdb shows in-frame clones only, minus some. In the table there are approximately 120,000 clones, approximately 70% of which are singletons. The specimen was PBMCs. The receptors stem from a middle-aged man in good health and CMV-seronegative.

V is TRBV7-3 and J is TRBJ2-7; TRBD1 is a possible D gene (8 bases). Per germline, CDR1 SGHTA and CDR2 FQGTGA. The CDR3 runs to 16 residues. V lost 5 bases, J lost 2 bases, and 19 bases lay in between. This CDR3 is CASSPFGGTGPYEQYF. CDR3 coding DNA: TGTGCCAGCAGCCCGTTCGGGGGGACAGGACCCTACGAGCAGTACTTC. Complete variable domain (other parts from reference TRBV7-3 and TRBJ2-7): GAGVSQTPSNKVTEKGKYVELRCDPISGHTALYWYRQSLGQGPEFLIYFQGTGAADDSGLPNDRFFAVRPEGSVSTLKIQRTERGDSAVYLCASSPFGGTGPYEQYFGPGTRLTVT.

This rearrangement joins TRBV28 to TRBJ2-5; no clear D. V was cut by 2 bases and J by 2 bases, with 9 bases left in between. The CDR3 consists of 14 residues. The germline V gene has CDR1 MDHEN and CDR2 SYDVKM. The CDR3: CASSLLRPQETQYF. DNA for the CDR3: TGTGCCAGCAGTTTACTGCGGCCTCAAGAGACCCAGTACTTC.

The V call is TRBV7-9, the J call TRBJ2-3; 13 nucleotides match TRBD2. This CDR3 contains 17 residues. Germline loops: CDR1 SEHNR, CDR2 FQNEAQ (reference sequence). The trim removed 4 bases at V and 0 bases at J, leaving 4 bases unmatched. CDR3: CASSYGTSGISTDTQYF. DNA of the CDR3: TGTGCCAGCAGCTATGGGACTAGCGGGATTAGCACAGATACGCAGTATTTT. The complete variable domain, with remaining parts taken from reference TRBV7-9 and TRBJ2-3, reads DTGVSQNPRHKITKRGQNVTFRCDPISEHNRLYWYRQTLGQGPEFLTYFQNEAQLEKSRLLSDRFSAERPKGSFSTLEIQRTEQGDSAMYLCASSYGTSGISTDTQYFGPGTRLTVL.

V gene TRBV4-1 combines with J gene TRBJ2-7, with a possible D match to TRBD2 (5 bases). Trimming shortened V by 4 bases and J by 3 bases, and 10 bases separated the two germline ends. CDR3 length: 13 amino acids. CDR1 is MGHRA, CDR2 YSYEKL, per germline. The CDR3 DNA reads TGCGCCAGCAGCCTTGACCGGGACTACGAGCAGTACTTC. Translation gives CASSLDRDYEQYF.

The CDR3 here is CATQGTAGPTTYEQYF. The DNA for the CDR3 is TGTGCCACTCAAGGGACAGCAGGCCCTACGACCTACGAGCAGTACTTC. The V gene is TRBV25-1, the J gene TRBJ2-7, with 7 nucleotides matching TRBD1. Losses at the gene ends were 10 bases for V and 2 bases for J; bases not matched to a gene: 17. From germline, CDR1 is MGHDK and CDR2 SYGVNS. CDR3 length: 16 amino acids.

This clone was found a few times. The chain employs TRBV5-5 and TRBJ1-3; no firm D call. Germline V gene lookup returns CDR1 SGHKS and CDR2 YYEKEE (reference sequence). This CDR3 has 17 residues. Trimming removed 0 bases from V and 0 bases from J, with 13 bases in between. CDR3 nucleotides: TGTGCCAGCAGCTTGGGGGCAATCTTAGGCTCTGGAAACACCATATATTTT. Its protein is CASSLGAILGSGNTIYF.

The rearrangement links TRBV7-9 to TRBJ1-1; D is undetermined. CDR1 and CDR2 (germline): SEHNR, FQNEAQ (reference sequence). Trimming took 4 bases from V and 4 from J, leaving 16 bases between them. This CDR3 comprises 15 residues. Here the CDR3 DNA reads TGTGCCAGCAGCTACGGAAGGAGGGAAGGCACTGAAGCTTTCTTT. This gives the protein CASSYGRREGTEAFF. The whole variable domain, filled in from reference TRBV7-9 and TRBJ1-1, reads DTGVSQNPRHKITKRGQNVTFRCDPISEHNRLYWYRQTLGQGPEFLTYFQNEAQLEKSRLLSDRFSAERPKGSFSTLEIQRTEQGDSAMYLCASSYGRREGTEAFFGQGTRLTVV.

V gene TRBV7-8 combines with J gene TRBJ2-7; D is unresolved. Germline CDR1 and CDR2: SGHVS and FQNEAQ. CDR3 length: 14 amino acids. Deletions cut 3 bases from V and 4 bases from J, with 13 bases between. For the CDR3, the DNA is TGTGCCAGCAGCTTCGGCCAGACACGATACGAGCAGTACTTC. Translation: CASSFGQTRYEQYF.

V gene TRBV7-2 combines with J gene TRBJ1-2; D is uncertain. V was trimmed by 4 bases and J by 6 bases, leaving 15 bases between them. There are 14 residues in the CDR3. CDR1 SGHTA and CDR2 FQGNSA come from the germline V gene. In nucleotides, the CDR3 is TGTGCCAGCAGCTCCCATGGGAGGGCTGATGGCTACACCTTC. Translating it yields CASSSHGRADGYTF. The variable domain in full, with the rest retrieved from reference TRBV7-2 and TRBJ1-2, is GAGVSQSPSNKVTEKGKDVELRCDPISGHTALYWYRQSLGQGLEFLIYFQGNSAPDKSGLPSDRFSAERTGGSVSTLTIQRTQQEDSAVYLCASSSHGRADGYTFGSGTRLTVV.

J is TRBJ1-5 and V is TRBV21-1; the table's D call of TRBD1 was not tested on the DNA. TRBV21-1 is labeled a pseudogene. The CDR3 has 19 amino acids. The CDR3 nucleotides read TGTGCCAGCAGCAAACTTAAGGGACAGGGAACGGGGAAAAATCAGCCCCAGCATTTT. Translated: CASSKLKGQGTGKNQPQHF.

V is TRBV7-9 and J is TRBJ1-6; the D gene is possibly TRBD1 (6 bases). V was pared by 5 bases and J by 0 bases, with 14 bases between. This CDR3 spans 17 amino acids. Germline V gives CDR1 SEHNR, CDR2 FQNEAQ (reference sequence). CDR3 sequence reads: CASSTQGGRSYNSPLHF. Written as DNA, the CDR3 is TGTGCCAGCAGCACACAGGGTGGCCGCTCCTATAATTCACCCCTCCACTTT.

This CDR3 reads CASSRGQGKADTQYF. CDR3 bases: TGTGCCAGCAGCCGAGGACAGGGAAAGGCAGATACGCAGTATTTT. The rearrangement uses TRBV7-9 and TRBJ2-3, with 8 bases lining up with TRBD1. Germline assignment: CDR1 SEHNR and CDR2 FQNEAQ (reference sequence). The trim removed 5 bases at V and 4 bases at J, leaving 8 bases unmatched. The CDR3 has 15 amino acids.

V and J are TRBV5-1 and TRBJ2-7, with D tentatively TRBD2 (5 bases). Trimming removed 4 bases at V and 1 base at J, with 18 bases between. Germline V lookup: CDR1 SGHRS, CDR2 YFSETQ. This CDR3 spans 16 amino acids. The CDR3 region has the DNA TGCGCCAGCAGCGCAAGGCCGGGATCTTCGTCCTACGAGCAGTACTTC. Amino acids: CASSARPGSSSYEQYF.

This clone was counted only a few times. This chain connects TRBV7-8 to TRBJ1-6, with 7 bases fitting TRBD1. CDR1 SGHVS and CDR2 FQNEAQ come from the germline V gene. This CDR3 spans 14 amino acids. Losses at the gene ends were 1 base for V and 6 bases for J; bases not matched to a gene: 0. In DNA, the CDR3 is TGTGCCAGCAGCTTAGGGGACAGTAATTCACCCCTCCACTTT. As protein: CASSLGDSNSPLHF.

This chain links TRBV10-2 with TRBJ1-1; D not resolved. The CDR3 totals 14 residues. Germline CDR1 WSHSY, CDR2 SAAADI. Trimming took off 2 bases at V and 0 bases at J, with 7 bases between the two ends. The CDR3 sequence: CASSEVNMNTEAFF. The CDR3 nucleotides are TGCGCCAGCAGTGAGGTTAACATGAACACTGAAGCTTTCTTT.

V gene TRBV4-3 combines with J gene TRBJ2-1; the match to TRBD2 covers 8 bases. After removal of 2 bases from V and 9 bases from J, the junction contained 6 bases not matched to a gene. This CDR3 region has 14 residues. Germline V gene data show CDR1 as LGHNA and CDR2 as YSLEER. CDR3 DNA: TGCGCCAGCAGCCAAACGGGGGGGCCGGCTGAGCAGTTCTTC. Translating gives CASSQTGGPAEQFF.

The rearrangement joins TRBV2 to TRBJ1-2, with 8 bases lining up with TRBD1. There are 13 residues in the CDR3. CDR1 is SNHLY, CDR2 FYNNEI, per germline. The ends lost 7 bases at V and 6 bases at J; junction bases unmatched: 7. The CDR3 DNA sequence: TGTGCCAGCAATCCGACAGGGGTGAATGGCTACACCTTC. Translation gives CASNPTGVNGYTF.

A few counts support this clone. J is TRBJ1-2 and V is TRBV29-1; TRBD1 aligns across 7 bases. J lost 4 bases, V lost 6 bases, and 2 bases had no gene match. Germline-derived CDR1 and CDR2 are SQVTM and ANQGSEA. CDR3 length: 11 amino acids. The CDR3 coding sequence is TGCAGCGTCAGGACAGGCTATGGCTACACCTTC. It encodes CSVRTGYGYTF.

This rearrangement joins TRBV6-1 to TRBJ1-5; D is possibly TRBD1 (6 bases). V lost 4 bases to trimming and J lost 0 bases, with 13 bases between them. This CDR3 has 16 residues. From germline, CDR1 is MNHNS and CDR2 SASEGT. CDR3 in DNA: TGTGCCAGCAGTGCAGGGGCGGCCTATAGCAATCAGCCCCAGCATTTT. It specifies CASSAGAAYSNQPQHF.

This sequence joins TRBV5-4 and TRBJ2-1, with TRBD1 identical over 9 bases. The CDR3 is made up of 16 amino acids. The V gene's germline CDR1 is SGHNT and CDR2 YYREEE (reference sequence). V was clipped by 0 bases and J by 4 bases; unmatched bases: 5. The CDR3, as DNA: TGTGCCAGCAGCTTGGGGACAGGGGACAATTACAATGAGCAGTTCTTC. Encoded protein: CASSLGTGDNYNEQFF.

The chain carries TRBV7-2 and TRBJ2-5, with 7 bases lining up with TRBD1. The length of the CDR3 is 14 residues. J was trimmed by 2 bases and V by 4 bases; bases with no gene match: 4. Germline CDR1 reads SGHTA; CDR2 reads FQGNSA. The CDR3 sequence is CASSWNRGQETQYF. DNA of the CDR3: TGTGCCAGCAGCTGGAACAGGGGTCAAGAGACCCAGTACTTC.

J is TRBJ1-5 and V is TRBV7-6; 10 positions agree with TRBD1. V lost 5 bases, J lost 3 bases, and 4 bases stayed unmatched. This CDR3 comprises 15 residues. From germline, CDR1 is SGHVS and CDR2 FNYEAQ. CDR3: CASSRDRGFNQPQHF. The CDR3 coding sequence is TGTGCCAGCAGCAGGGACAGGGGTTTCAATCAGCCCCAGCATTTT.

CDR3 DNA sequence: TGCGCCAGCAGCCAAGGGGGCTTCGGGACTAGTTCCCTCGAGCAGTACTTC. This codes for CASSQGGFGTSSLEQYF. The chain uses TRBV4-3 and TRBJ2-5, with TRBD2 identical over 8 bases. The J call could be wrong; TRBJ2-7 is a better fit for the DNA end. Germline V gene lookup returns CDR1 LGHNA and CDR2 YSLEER. The CDR3 runs to 17 residues.

The chain has TRBV5-4 and TRBJ1-2, with 7 positions matching TRBD1. J gave up 1 base and V 1 base, and 1 base lay outside the gene matches. Germline V gene lookup returns CDR1 SGHNT and CDR2 YYREEE (reference sequence). CDR3 length: 14 amino acids. The CDR3 here is CASSLNRGNYGYTF. The CDR3 bases are TGTGCCAGCAGCTTGAACAGGGGTAACTATGGCTACACCTTC.

Only one count was recorded for this clone. The chain combines TRBV6-1 with TRBJ2-7; D might be TRBD2 (5 bases). The CDR3 runs 12 residues. Per the germline V gene, CDR1 is MNHNS and CDR2 is SASEGT. V gave up 5 bases and J gave up 3 bases, with 8 bases separating them. CDR3 in DNA: TGTGCCAGCAGTTTGAGCGGCTACGAGCAGTACTTC. Amino acid sequence: CASSLSGYEQYF.

The chain joins TRBV6-4 to TRBJ1-5; possible D gene TRBD1, 5 bases. The CDR3 is 16 residues long. The germline V gene has CDR1 MRHNA and CDR2 SNTAGT. Trimming took off 0 bases at V and 6 bases at J, with 15 bases between the two ends. The CDR3 here is CASSDSTAGISQPQHF. CDR3 sequence (DNA): TGTGCCAGCAGTGACTCGACGGCAGGGATCAGTCAGCCCCAGCATTTT.

The chain combines TRBV5-4 with TRBJ1-2, with 9 positions matching TRBD1. Germline trimming cut 4 bases from V and 9 bases from J; bases unmatched to any gene: 4. The CDR3 consists of 12 residues. Germline CDR1 SGHNT, CDR2 YYREEE (reference sequence). CDR3 coding DNA: TGTGCCAGCAGCCCGGGACAGGGAAGCTACACCTTC. Its translation is CASSPGQGSYTF.

The chain carries TRBV5-1 and TRBJ1-3; 9 bases map to TRBD1. The CDR3 totals 14 residues. J gave up 8 bases and V 3 bases, and 6 bases lay outside the gene matches. Germline lookup yields CDR1 SGHRS and CDR2 YFSETQ. CDR3 sequence: CASSSGTGMDTIYF. The DNA for the CDR3 is TGCGCCAGCAGCTCCGGGACAGGGATGGACACCATATATTTT.